The 5 T cell receptor beta chains presented below share a single source sample, sequenced in a study of T cells after yellow fever vaccination. TCRdb re-derived calls from the 5' RACE reads in MiXCR, one entry per CDR3 protein. The table lists more than 250,000 distinct CDR3 sequences, 6.8% of them singletons. The material sequenced was PBMCs, taken about 49 days after the first yellow fever vaccination. The origin of the receptors is a man aged 18 to 30 who received the YFV17D yellow fever vaccine.

This clonotype was recorded at least ten times. The chain recombines TRBV14 with TRBJ2-1; 8 bases map to TRBD2. V dropped 5 bases and J dropped 7; count of bases not matched to a gene: 13. The V gene's germline CDR1 is SGHDN and CDR2 FVKESK. The CDR3 extends over 16 amino acids. The CDR3 nucleotides read TGTGCCAGCAGCTCCCCCGGAATTAGCGGGGTAAATGAGCAGTTCTTC. Encoded protein: CASSSPGISGVNEQFF.

V is TRBV19 and J is TRBJ2-7, with 13 bases fitting TRBD2. CDR1 and CDR2 from the germline V gene are LNHDA and SQIVND (reference sequence). The J segment lost 0 bases and the V segment lost 1 base, leaving 3 bases of the junction unmatched. CDR3 length: 17 amino acids. This CDR3 is CASSIGGLAGSSYEQYF. In DNA form, the CDR3 reads TGTGCCAGTAGTATAGGGGGACTAGCGGGATCCTCCTACGAGCAGTACTTC. The whole variable domain, filled in from reference TRBV19 and TRBJ2-7, reads DGGITQSPKYLFRKEGQNVTLSCEQNLNHDAMYWYRQDPGQGLRLIYYSQIVNDFQKGDIAEGYSVSREKKESFPLTVTSAQKNPTAFYLCASSIGGLAGSSYEQYFGPGTRLTVT.

The V gene is TRBV7-8, the J gene TRBJ2-6; D is unresolved. V was trimmed by 5 bases and J by 0 bases, leaving 11 bases between them. CDR3 length equals 16 residues. Germline V CDR1 and CDR2: SGHVS, FQNEAQ. The CDR3 DNA reads as TGTGCCAGCAGCGGAAAAGGGCGCTCTGGGGCCAACGTCCTGACTTTC. The encoded protein is CASSGKGRSGANVLTF.

This clonotype has just a few counts. V gene TRBV4-3 combines with J gene TRBJ2-1, with unresolved D. V lost 4 bases to trimming and J lost 0 bases, with 10 bases between them. Germline V gene sequence: CDR1 LGHNA, CDR2 YSLEER. CDR3 length: 15 residues. The CDR3 loop is CASSPLSSSYNEQFF. The CDR3 nucleotides are TGCGCCAGCAGCCCTTTATCGAGCTCCTACAATGAGCAGTTCTTC.

The V call is TRBV7-2, the J call TRBJ2-1, with D perhaps matching TRBD2 (7 bases). The V gene's germline CDR1 is SGHTA and CDR2 FQGNSA. The length of the CDR3 is 17 residues. V shed 1 base and J shed 7 bases, with 20 bases lying between them. The CDR3 sequence is CASSLGPMGGGQNEQFF. CDR3 sequence (DNA): TGTGCCAGCAGCTTAGGGCCGATGGGGGGGGGCCAGAATGAGCAGTTCTTC. Combining the CDR3 with reference TRBV7-2 and TRBJ2-1 gives the whole variable domain GAGVSQSPSNKVTEKGKDVELRCDPISGHTALYWYRQSLGQGLEFLIYFQGNSAPDKSGLPSDRFSAERTGGSVSTLTIQRTQQEDSAVYLCASSLGPMGGGQNEQFFGPGTRLTVL.